This is a list of T cell receptor beta chains from one sample in a study of T cells in Graves' hyperthyroidism and ophthalmopathy. TCRdb analysed the multiplex PCR reads with MiXCR anew, one entry per CDR3 protein. The sample lists 200,000 to 250,000 distinct CDR3 sequences, approximately 17% seen once, with around 52% in the top ten. The sequencing sample was made of blood. All receptors come from a man aged 45-65 years with Graves' hyperthyroidism. The CDR3 runs from the conserved cysteine through the conserved F or W. A D gene is named only where the DNA matches it firmly. Clone size is given for some rows only: seen once, a few or many times, or a class if the clone is expanded.

V	size	J	D	DNA	CDR3
TRBV27	.	TRBJ1-1	.	TGTGCCAGCAGTTTATCTTCTGATAACACTGAAGCTTTCTTT	CASSLSSDNTEAFF
TRBV7-9	many	TRBJ2-3	TRBD2	TGTGCCAGCAGCTTAGCAGCGGGAGTCGCAGATACGCAGTATTTT	CASSLAAGVADTQYF
TRBV5-1	.	TRBJ2-1	TRBD2	TGCGCCAGCAGCCTCCTTAGCGGGATCGGTGAGCAGTTCTTC	CASSLLSGIGEQFF
TRBV11-3	few	TRBJ2-7	.	TGTGCCAGCAGCCCCGCCCCCCCCGAGCAGTACTTC	CASSPAPPEQYF
TRBV5-1	.	TRBJ2-2	TRBD2	TGCGCCAGCAGCTTGGGAGGGACTAGCGACTCCGGGGAGCTGTTTTTT	CASSLGGTSDSGELFF
TRBV3-1	.	TRBJ2-3	.	TGTGCCAGCAGCCACGCAGGGCCGGGTACGCAGTATTTT	CASSHAGPGTQYF
TRBV10-3	.	TRBJ2-7	TRBD1	TGTGCCATCAGTCCCGATACAGGGGGCGGGCAGTACTTC	CAISPDTGGGQYF
TRBV4-1	few	TRBJ2-3	.	TGCGCCAGCAGCCAGGGTAGTTCGACAGCTAGCACAGATACGCAGTATTTT	CASSQGSSTASTDTQYF
TRBV2	many	TRBJ2-1	TRBD2	TGTGCCAGCCTATCCGGGACTAGCGATGAGCAGTTCTTC	CASLSGTSDEQFF
TRBV4-1	many	TRBJ1-2	TRBD1	TGCGCCAGCAGCCAAGTTACCGGGACAGGGGGCTCGTATGGCTACACCTTC	CASSQVTGTGGSYGYTF
TRBV30	.	TRBJ2-1	TRBD1	TGTGCCTGGATAGAGACAGGGGGCGGGTTGCGGCAGTTCTTC	CAWIETGGGLRQFF
TRBV20-1	many	TRBJ2-1	TRBD2	TGCAGTGCTAGATCAATCTGGCGGGAGTACGAGCAGTTCTTC	CSARSIWREYEQFF
TRBV4-1	.	TRBJ2-7	.	TGCGCCAGCAGCCAAGGGGCAGCAAGGGCCTACGAGCAGTACTTC	CASSQGAARAYEQYF
TRBV15	many	TRBJ1-1	.	TGTGCCACCAGCACCACCGGGACGGTGAACACTGAAGCTTTCTTT	CATSTTGTVNTEAFF
TRBV11-2	many	TRBJ2-1	TRBD2	TGTGCCAGCAGCTTATGGGCGGGGGCCTACAATGAGCAGTTCTTC	CASSLWAGAYNEQFF
TRBV3-1	few	TRBJ1-3	.	TGTGCCAGCAGCCAATCGCCAGGGAGTGAAAACACCATATATTTT	CASSQSPGSENTIYF
TRBV5-1	few	TRBJ2-2	TRBD2	TGCGCCAGCAGCTTGACTAGCGGAATTGCCGGGGAGCTGTTTTTT	CASSLTSGIAGELFF
TRBV25-1	many	TRBJ2-1	TRBD1	TGTGCCAGCAGTGGGGACAGGGGAATGGGAGGCAGGGCCTACAATGAGCAGTTCTTC	CASSGDRGMGGRAYNEQFF
TRBV20-1	few	TRBJ2-7	TRBD1	TGCAGTGCTAGAGACAACAGGGGGATAAACTACGAGCAGTACTTC	CSARDNRGINYEQYF
TRBV19	.	TRBJ1-5	.	TGTGCCAGTAGTATACTCTCGGGTAATCAGCCCCAGCATTTT	CASSILSGNQPQHF
TRBV7-9	many	TRBJ2-5	TRBD2	TGTGCCAGCAGAATAGGACTAGCGGGAGGCAGAGAGACCCAGTACTTC	CASRIGLAGGRETQYF
TRBV7-8	few	TRBJ1-5	.	TGTGCCAGCAGCCCTGACACCTACAATCAGCCCCAGCATTTT	CASSPDTYNQPQHF
TRBV18	many	TRBJ1-5	TRBD1	TGTGCCAGCTCACCACGCCCACAGGGGGCATATAGCAATCAGCCCCAGCATTTT	CASSPRPQGAYSNQPQHF
TRBV11-2	many	TRBJ2-7	TRBD2	TGTGCCAGCAGCGCACCCGCGGGAGCGGGCTACGAGCAGTACTTC	CASSAPAGAGYEQYF
TRBV7-9	.	TRBJ2-1	.	TGTGCCAGCGATTGGCGGGGCGGGTACATGAATGAGCAGTTCTTC	CASDWRGGYMNEQFF
TRBV12-5	few	TRBJ2-1	.	TGTGCTAGTGGTTTGGTAGGGTGGGGGAGCTCCTACAATGAGCAGTTCTTC	CASGLVGWGSSYNEQFF
TRBV10-3	many	TRBJ2-2	TRBD1	TGTGCCATCAGTTACCGGGACAGGGGGTACGGCGGATCGGGGACCGGGGAGCTGTTTTTT	CAISYRDRGYGGSGTGELFF
TRBV28	.	TRBJ2-1	.	TGTGCCAGCACCTACGGGGGCGGCTACAATGAGCAGTTCTTC	CASTYGGGYNEQFF
TRBV19	few	TRBJ2-1	TRBD2	TGTGCCAGTAGTCTCAGGCTAGCGGGTGAGCAGTTCTTC	CASSLRLAGEQFF
TRBV28	many	TRBJ1-2	.	TGTGCCAGCAGTTTTGTGGCAGGCCCATATGGCTACACCTTC	CASSFVAGPYGYTF
TRBV18	many	TRBJ1-3	.	TGTGCCAGCTCGGAAACCGGGACCTCTGGAAACACCATATATTTT	CASSETGTSGNTIYF
TRBV20-1	many	TRBJ1-3	TRBD1	TGCAGTGCTAGATCGGACAGGGGAGGAAACACCATATATTTT	CSARSDRGGNTIYF
TRBV16	few	TRBJ1-5	.	TGTGCCAGCAGCCAAGGCCAGGCCCACAATCAGCCCCAGCATTTT	CASSQGQAHNQPQHF
TRBV19	.	TRBJ1-5	TRBD1	TGTGCCAGTAGTTTCGCGGACAGGGTCTCGGGCAATCAGCCCCAGCATTTT	CASSFADRVSGNQPQHF
TRBV5-6	.	TRBJ2-2	.	TGTGCCAGCAGCTTGGTGCACACCGGGGAGCTGTTTTTT	CASSLVHTGELFF
TRBV30	many	TRBJ2-7	.	TGTGCCTGGAGTGTGTCAGCTCGAAACGAGCAGTACTTC	CAWSVSARNEQYF
TRBV18	few	TRBJ2-2	TRBD2	TGTGCCAGCTCACCAAGGGGACTAGCGACCACCGGGGAGCTGTTTTTT	CASSPRGLATTGELFF
TRBV12-3/TRBV12-4	many	TRBJ2-1	TRBD2	TGTGCCAGCAGTTTGGGCTTCCTAGCGGGAGGGGACAATGAGCAGTTCTTC	CASSLGFLAGGDNEQFF
TRBV6-2/TRBV6-3	many	TRBJ2-1	.	TGTGCCAGCAGACACCAACCCGGAGGGCCGGGTGAGCAGTTCTTC	CASRHQPGGPGEQFF
TRBV11-2	many	TRBJ2-1	.	TGTGCCAGCAGCTTAGACTCCCCAGGGCAGTTCTTC	CASSLDSPGQFF
TRBV5-1	.	TRBJ1-6	.	TGCGCCAGCAGCCGCGACAGGAGCGATTCACCCCTCCACTTT	CASSRDRSDSPLHF
TRBV28	.	TRBJ1-3	.	TGTGCCAGCAGTTTTTCTTCGGGGGCTGGAAACACCATATATTTT	CASSFSSGAGNTIYF
TRBV10-3	many	TRBJ2-5	TRBD2	TGTGCCATCAGTGACCCCCGGGTAGCGGGACAAGAGACCCAGTACTTC	CAISDPRVAGQETQYF
TRBV20-1	many	TRBJ2-2	.	TGCAGTGCTAGAGGACCGGGACTCAGCACCGGGGAGCTGTTTTTT	CSARGPGLSTGELFF